A selection of T cell receptor beta chains follows, all from one sample in a study of blood T cells in healthy people across ages. One entry per CDR3 protein, called by TCRdb with MiXCR from the 5' RACE reads. The table includes about 760,000 distinct CDR3 sequences, more than 55% detected once. The sequencing sample was made of blood. The receptors come from a man aged 40-49 years in good health. Both conserved end residues are part of each CDR3. A D gene is named only where the DNA matches it firmly. For some rows the clone size is stated as once, few or many, or as a class when expanded; others skip it.

clone_size,d_call,j_call,v_call,cdr3_nt,cdr3_aa
NA,NA,TRBJ2-6,TRBV11-2,TGTGCCAGCAGCTTCGGGGTCTTCTCTGGGGCCAACGTCCTGACTTTC,CASSFGVFSGANVLTF
NA,TRBD1,TRBJ2-7,TRBV6-2/TRBV6-3,TGTGCCAGCAGTTCCACCGGACAGGGAGTTTTACTTCAGTACGAGCAGTACTTC,CASSSTGQGVLLQYEQYF
few,NA,TRBJ1-2,TRBV12-3/TRBV12-4,TGTGCCAGCAGTTTTACCATTGGGGACTATGGCTACACCTTC,CASSFTIGDYGYTF
few,TRBD1,TRBJ1-1,TRBV5-1,TGCGCCAGCAGCGTAGGGGACAGGGGGTACACTGAAGCTTTCTTT,CASSVGDRGYTEAFF
few,NA,TRBJ2-1,TRBV4-1,TGCGCCAGCAGCCAAGAATTGGGACATAAGCAGTTCTTC,CASSQELGHKQFF
NA,NA,TRBJ1-1,TRBV27,TGTGCCAGCAGTAAACAAGGGCGGGGCCGGGCTGAAGCTTTCTTT,CASSKQGRGRAEAFF
NA,NA,TRBJ1-2,TRBV27,TGTGCCAGCAGTTTATCCGTCAATGGGGTTTCTGGCTACACCTTC,CASSLSVNGVSGYTF
NA,TRBD1,TRBJ2-2,TRBV15,TGTGCCACCAGCAGAGATCGGACAGGGAGTCTCGGGGAGCTGTTTTTT,CATSRDRTGSLGELFF
NA,NA,TRBJ2-5,TRBV11-2,TGTGCCAGCAGCCTTGGAACAGCTCCCCAGGGGGAGACCCAGTACTTC,CASSLGTAPQGETQYF
few,TRBD1,TRBJ2-7,TRBV6-5,TGTGCCAGCAGTTCCCCCCGAGGACAGGGACCGGAGCTGGTTTTTAACGAGCAGTACTTC,CASSSPRGQGPELVFNEQYF
NA,TRBD2,TRBJ2-3,TRBV29-1,TGCAGCGTCGAAGCGGGGGGGGCAGATACGCAGTATTTT,CSVEAGGADTQYF
NA,TRBD2,TRBJ2-5,TRBV7-3,TGTGCCAGCAGTCAGACTAGCGGGGGGGGAAAGACCCAGTACTTC,CASSQTSGGGKTQYF
once,TRBD2,TRBJ2-1,TRBV24-1,TGTGCCACCGAAGGACTAGCGAGAGACAATGAGCAGTTCTTC,CATEGLARDNEQFF
NA,NA,TRBJ1-6,TRBV21-1,TGTGCCAGCAGCACCCCGGGACAACTAAATTCACCCCTCCACTTT,CASSTPGQLNSPLHF
NA,TRBD1,TRBJ2-7,TRBV6-2/TRBV6-3,TGTGCCAGCAGCAAGGAGACAGGGGGCGCTTCCTACGAGCAGTACTTC,CASSKETGGASYEQYF
once,TRBD1,TRBJ2-3,TRBV14,TGTGCCAGCAGCACACCGCGCACAGGGGGATACACAGATACGCAGTATTTT,CASSTPRTGGYTDTQYF
NA,NA,TRBJ2-7,TRBV28,TGTGCCAGCAGCCCCGAGTGGGGTCCCTACGAGCAGTACTTC,CASSPEWGPYEQYF
NA,TRBD1,TRBJ2-5,TRBV20-1,TGCAGTGCCGACGGGACAGCGTACCAAGAGACCCAGTACTTC,CSADGTAYQETQYF
NA,TRBD1,TRBJ2-7,TRBV5-1,TGCGCCAGCAGCAGTGGACAGGCTTACAATGAGCAGTACTTC,CASSSGQAYNEQYF
NA,NA,TRBJ1-2,TRBV3-1,TGTGCCAGCAGCCAAGATGTGGGGAGTTGTAATGGCTACACCTTC,CASSQDVGSCNGYTF
NA,NA,TRBJ2-1,TRBV20-1,TGCAGTGCTCCACCACCAGGACAGTTGAATGAGCAGTTCTTC,CSAPPPGQLNEQFF
NA,NA,TRBJ2-7,TRBV7-8,TGTGCCAGCAGCTTCCTTATCTACGAGCAGTACTTC,CASSFLIYEQYF
NA,TRBD2,TRBJ2-1,TRBV7-3,TGTGCCAGCAGCCAACCAGCGGGACTATCAAATGAGCAGTTCTTC,CASSQPAGLSNEQFF
NA,NA,TRBJ2-5,TRBV7-2,TGTGCCAGCAGCTTAGCGCGCACCCGGGAGCAGTACTTC,CASSLARTREQYF
once,NA,TRBJ2-5,TRBV7-7,TGTGCTGGCAGCATGGCGAAAGAGAGTAGCCAGTACTTC,CAGSMAKESSQYF
once,NA,TRBJ1-2,TRBV7-2,TGTGCCAGCAGCTTCGACCAGGGCCACTATGGCTACACCTTC,CASSFDQGHYGYTF
NA,TRBD1,TRBJ1-2,TRBV24-1,TGTGCCACCAGTGATTTGGCAGGGGGAGGCTACACCTTC,CATSDLAGGGYTF
few,NA,TRBJ1-5,TRBV11-2,TGTGCCAGCAGCTTGGGGGAGAGGAGCAATCAGCCCCAGCATTTT,CASSLGERSNQPQHF
few,NA,TRBJ1-6,TRBV7-9,TGTGCCAGCAGCGCCACAAGCTCCTATAATTCACCCCTCCACTTT,CASSATSSYNSPLHF
few,NA,TRBJ1-4,TRBV7-2,TGTGCCAGCAGCAGGGGGAGCAGGGTGAATGAAAAACTGTTTTTT,CASSRGSRVNEKLFF
NA,NA,TRBJ2-5,TRBV6-1,TGTGCCAGCAGTGAAGATTGGTGGGGGGACGAGACCCAGTACTTC,CASSEDWWGDETQYF
NA,TRBD2,TRBJ2-3,TRBV20-1,TGCGCGGGGGGGCCCTGGGATACGCAGTATTTT,CAGGPWDTQYF
many,NA,TRBJ2-1,TRBV29-1,TGCAGCGTTGAAGAGTGGGCTAGCAGATACAATGAGCAGTTCTTC,CSVEEWASRYNEQFF
NA,TRBD1,TRBJ2-5,TRBV24-1,TGTGCCACCAGTGGATACGCAACAGGGGTTCAAGAGACCCAGTACTTC,CATSGYATGVQETQYF
NA,NA,TRBJ2-7,TRBV3-1,TGTGCCAGCAGCCAAGCTCCTGCCCAGGGGCACGAGCAGTACTTC,CASSQAPAQGHEQYF
few,NA,TRBJ2-7,TRBV5-1,TGCGCCAGCAGCCAAGCGATAAGCCACTCTTCCTACGAGCAGTACTTC,CASSQAISHSSYEQYF
NA,NA,TRBJ2-7,TRBV10-3,TGTGCCATCAGTGAAAGGGGGAGGTCCTACGAGCAGAACTTC,CAISERGRSYEQNF
NA,NA,TRBJ2-1,TRBV5-1,TGCGCCAGCAGCTTCGGGGGTCCGATCTCCTACAATGAGCAGTTCTTC,CASSFGGPISYNEQFF
NA,TRBD2,TRBJ2-3,TRBV20-1,TGCAGTGCCCGACCAGGACTAGGAGGGACCAGGATGTATTTT,CSARPGLGGTRMYF
few,TRBD2,TRBJ2-7,TRBV27,TGTGCCAGCTCAGGACTAGCGGGAATTCGGTACGAGCAGTACTTC,CASSGLAGIRYEQYF
once,NA,TRBJ2-3,TRBV6-5,TGTGCCAGCGGGGACACGATCTTTGATACGCAGTATTTT,CASGDTIFDTQYF
few,TRBD1,TRBJ2-4,TRBV7-2,TGTGCCAGCAGCTTAGCCGGGACAGCCTATGCCAAAAACATTCAGTACTTC,CASSLAGTAYAKNIQYF
NA,NA,TRBJ1-1,TRBV11-2,TGTGCCAGCAGCTCAGGTCTCTTAACTGAAGCTTTCTTT,CASSSGLLTEAFF
NA,NA,TRBJ2-3,TRBV28,TGTGCCAGCACCGAGCCGGGCACAGATACGCAGTATTTT,CASTEPGTDTQYF
few,NA,TRBJ2-1,TRBV7-9,TGTGCCAGCAGCTGGGGTGGTGAGCAGTTCTTC,CASSWGGEQFF
NA,TRBD1,TRBJ2-3,TRBV6-1,TGTGCCAGCAGGGCGGGACAGGGTCAGACAGATACGCAGTATTTT,CASRAGQGQTDTQYF
few,TRBD1,TRBJ1-2,TRBV20-1,TGCAGTGCTAACTTTACAGGGGCCGAGTTAAATAACTATGGCTACACCTTC,CSANFTGAELNNYGYTF
once,NA,TRBJ2-3,TRBV28,TGTGCCAGCAGTGTACAGGTTACAGATACGCAGTATTTT,CASSVQVTDTQYF
NA,TRBD1,TRBJ2-3,TRBV10-3,TGTGCCATCAGTCGACAAACAGGGGGGGATACGCAGTATTTT,CAISRQTGGDTQYF
NA,NA,TRBJ2-3,TRBV29-1,TGCAGCGTTGAAGAAGGCAGAGGCACAGATACGCAGTATTTT,CSVEEGRGTDTQYF